The entry that follows covers one T cell receptor beta chain sequence. Its antigen remains unknown. The CDR3 loop spans 14 amino acids. Trimming took 4 bases from V and 7 from J, leaving 14 bases between them. Germline CDR1 and CDR2: LGHDT and YNNKEL (reference sequence). This entry is derived from a study of T cell responses to AZD1222 COVID-19 vaccine. Study results and caveats: Spike-specific TCRs gained breadth and depth after people received two AZD1222 doses. Within unmutated variant regions lay the reported targets of nearly half of spike-specific TCRs. A mostly white British donor set with more females was recruited, and clonal diversity was possibly underestimated.

Method: immunoSEQ multiplex PCR; TCRdb's copy keeps in-frame clones and lacks some. The sample lists tens of thousands of clones, roughly 91% occurring once. This sequence joins TRBV3-1 (or the pseudogene TRBV3-2) and TRBJ1-5, with D possibly being TRBD1 (5 bases). The starting material was peripheral blood, obtained 28 days after the second AZD1222 dose. This clonotype originated in an adult who received the AZD1222 COVID-19 vaccine. The CDR3 nucleotides are TGTGCCAGCAGCCCCGGAGCGGGGGGACAGCCCCAGCATTTT. Amino acids: CASSPGAGGQPQHF.